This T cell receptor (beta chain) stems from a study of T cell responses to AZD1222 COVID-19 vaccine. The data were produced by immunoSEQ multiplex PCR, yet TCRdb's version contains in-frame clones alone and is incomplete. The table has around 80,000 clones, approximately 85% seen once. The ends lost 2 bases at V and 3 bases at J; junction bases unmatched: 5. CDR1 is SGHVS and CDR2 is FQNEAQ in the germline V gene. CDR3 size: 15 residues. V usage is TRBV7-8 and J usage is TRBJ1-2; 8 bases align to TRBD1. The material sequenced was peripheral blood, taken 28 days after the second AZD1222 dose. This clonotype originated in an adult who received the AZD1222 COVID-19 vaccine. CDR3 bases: TGTGCCAGCAGCTTACCTAGGGGACAGGACTATGGCTACACCTTC. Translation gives CASSLPRGQDYGYTF.